The 13 T cell receptor beta chains below were found in one sample sequenced in a study of T cell repertoires in cytomegalovirus infection. Their recognized antigens are unknown. Via MiXCR, TCRdb re-called the reads, giving one row per CDR3 protein. The table has fewer than 950,000 distinct CDR3 sequences, 32% seen once; the top ten hold roughly an eighth. Sequenced material: cultured CD8+ T cells from PBMCs, taken from culture after CMV antigen stimulation. Every receptor here comes from a human donor in good health (CMV status not recorded). Some clones in this sample may be carry-over from other donors' samples.

The chain is built from TRBV29-1 and TRBJ2-1; 10 positions agree with TRBD1. Germline loops: CDR1 SQVTM, CDR2 ANQGSEA. V lost 8 bases and J lost 3; bases outside the gene matches: 10. This CDR3 has 15 amino acids. The CDR3 nucleotides read TGCAGCTTTTTCCGGGACAGGGGAGTCTACAATGAGCAGTTCTTC. Encoded protein: CSFFRDRGVYNEQFF.

Worth noting for this clonotype: Sequence at one end of the junction differs from germline and may be a read error. The chain links TRBV12-3 or TRBV12-4 to TRBJ1-5; TRBD1 aligns across 7 bases. The CDR3 covers 16 residues. The chain's CDR3 is CANSPPGQAGNQPQHF. The CDR3 DNA sequence: TGTGCCAACAGTCCCCCCGGACAGGCAGGGAATCAGCCCCAGCATTTT.

This chain connects TRBV9 to TRBJ2-7, with 9 bases that match TRBD1. Germline V CDR1 and CDR2: SGDLS, YYNGEE. The CDR3 is 16 residues long. Losses at the gene ends were 4 bases for V and 2 bases for J; bases not matched to a gene: 10. As DNA, the CDR3 is TGTGCCAGCAGCCTAATACCCGGACAGGGGACCTACGAGCAGTACTTC. Translated, it gives CASSLIPGQGTYEQYF.

This clonotype was recorded only once. The V gene is TRBV7-8, the J gene TRBJ1-2, with D perhaps matching TRBD1 (5 bases). Germline-derived CDR1 and CDR2 are SGHVS and FQNEAQ. V lost 4 bases, J lost 7 bases, and 10 bases lay in between. The length of the CDR3 is 12 residues. The CDR3 DNA reads TGTGCCAGCAGCTCTCCAGGGATTGGCTACACCTTC. This codes for CASSSPGIGYTF.

This clonotype came up once. This chain uses TRBV15 with TRBJ1-5; perhaps TRBD1 as D (5 bases). The germline V gene has CDR1 LNHNV and CDR2 YYDKDF (reference sequence). The V and J ends lost 6 bases and 7 bases respectively, with 22 bases between them. This CDR3 region has 16 residues. CDR3 nucleotides: TGTGCCACCAGGGACCGGGGCGGCAGTTCCAGGCAGCCCCAGCATTTT. It is translated as CATRDRGGSSRQPQHF.

The chain employs TRBV4-3 and TRBJ1-1; 7 bases are a match to TRBD1. The germline gives CDR1 LGHNA, CDR2 YSLEER. The V segment lost 3 bases and the J segment 1 base; nucleotides outside the gene matches: 11. This CDR3 contains 17 residues. CDR3 nucleotide sequence: TGCGCCAGCAGCCAGTCTTCGACAGGGCAGGGGAACACTGAAGCTTTCTTT. It specifies CASSQSSTGQGNTEAFF.

This clonotype was picked up a small number of times. The chain combines TRBV5-4 with TRBJ1-1; tentatively, D is TRBD1 (6 bases). The V gene's germline CDR1 is SGHNT and CDR2 YYREEE (reference sequence). The ends were cut back, 4 bases at V and 0 bases at J, with 13 bases in the middle. The CDR3 consists of 15 residues. The CDR3 reads CASSPDSLMNTEAFF. The CDR3 nucleotides are TGTGCCAGCAGCCCGGACAGCCTAATGAACACTGAAGCTTTCTTT. The variable domain in full, completed from reference TRBV5-4 and TRBJ1-1, reads ETGVTQSPTHLIKTRGQQVTLRCSSQSGHNTVSWYQQALGQGPQFIFQYYREEENGRGNFPPRFSGLQFPNYSSELNVNALELDDSALYLCASSPDSLMNTEAFFGQGTRLTVV.

Only a few counts were recorded for this clonotype. The rearrangement links TRBV27 to TRBJ2-7, with D tentatively TRBD1 or TRBD2 (5 bases each). This CDR3 comprises 16 residues. The germline V and J ends were trimmed by 3 bases and 4 bases, with 19 bases remaining between them. The V gene's germline CDR1 is MNHEY and CDR2 SMNVEV (reference sequence). This CDR3 is CASSFSTGTKNYEQYF. CDR3 in DNA: TGTGCCAGCAGTTTTTCTACCGGGACCAAGAATTACGAGCAGTACTTC.

This clonotype came up a few times. This chain links TRBV27 with TRBJ2-7; possibly TRBD1 for D (6 bases). Trimming removed 6 bases from V and 1 base from J, with 16 bases in between. Germline V lookup: CDR1 MNHEY, CDR2 SMNVEV (reference sequence). There are 15 residues in the CDR3. This CDR3 is CASSPRGRGSYEQYV. DNA for the CDR3: TGTGCCAGCAGCCCCCGAGGCAGGGGTTCCTACGAGCAGTACGTC.

This chain joins TRBV2 and TRBJ2-7; no firm D call. This CDR3 spans 13 amino acids. Looked up from germline, CDR1 is SNHLY and CDR2 is FYNNEI. Trimming removed 6 bases from V and 3 bases from J, with 12 bases in between. The CDR3 bases are TGTGCCAGCAGAGACCCCTCCGGCTACGAGCAGTACTTC. Translation: CASRDPSGYEQYF.

This clonotype was found once. This may be a read error: a much more frequent sequence differs by one nucleotide. J is TRBJ2-5 and V is TRBV7-6; TRBD2 matches at 10 bases. Germline trimming cut 5 bases from V and 10 bases from J; bases unmatched to any gene: 10. This CDR3 is built from 14 residues. Looked up from germline, CDR1 is SGHVS and CDR2 is FNYEAQ. CDR3 amino acids: CASSKERGGWDQYF. As DNA, the CDR3 is TGTGCCAGCAGCAAGGAGCGGGGGGGGTGGGACCAGTACTTC.

The V gene is TRBV6-2 or TRBV6-3, the J gene TRBJ1-5; tentatively, D is TRBD1 (5 bases). CDR1 is MNHEY, CDR2 SVGEGT, per germline. Deletions cut 2 bases from V and 0 bases from J, with 8 bases between. This CDR3 is 15 amino acids long. DNA of the CDR3: TGTGCCAGCAGTTACCTGACAGATAGCAATCAGCCCCAGCATTTT. Translation: CASSYLTDSNQPQHF.

To note about this clonotype: Just one base apart from a much larger clone, this may be a read error. The chain couples TRBV3-1 to TRBJ1-5; tentatively, D is TRBD1 (6 bases). Germline lookup yields CDR1 LGHDT and CDR2 YNNKEL (reference sequence). The CDR3 runs 16 residues. The V and J ends lost 3 bases and 0 bases respectively, with 12 bases between them. CDR3 loop: CASSHGTPYSNQPQHF. The CDR3 DNA is TGTGCCAGCAGCCACGGGACACCTTATAGCAATCAGCCCCAGCATTTT.